The rows below give T cell receptor beta chains drawn from one sample of a study of blood T cell repertoires in COVID-19. Measured with immunoSEQ multiplex PCR; TCRdb has only the in-frame clones, and not every one. The sample lists about 270,000 clones, over 75% occurring once. Sequencing was performed on PBMCs or T cells enriched from blood (not recorded which). Receptors originate from a woman aged 25 to 39 who had recovered from COVID-19. CDR3s include the opening cysteine and the closing phenylalanine or tryptophan. D genes are given only for firm matches. The listing skips clone size in some rows; elsewhere it reads once, few, many or a size class.

abundance	v_gene	d_gene	j_gene	CDR3aa	CDR3nt
.	TRBV11-2	TRBD2	TRBJ2-7	CASSKGLVGEQYF	TGTGCCAGCAGTAAAGGACTAGTCGGCGAGCAGTACTTC
.	TRBV14	.	TRBJ1-2	CASSQPGTTANYGYTF	TGTGCCAGCAGCCAGCCCGGGACTACTGCTAACTATGGCTACACCTTC
once	TRBV7-3	TRBD2	TRBJ2-1	CASSLGPAGYNEQFF	TGTGCCAGCAGCTTGGGGCCAGCGGGGTACAATGAGCAGTTCTTC
once	TRBV5-6	TRBD1	TRBJ2-3	CASSLPGQGTDTQYF	TGTGCCAGCAGCTTGCCGGGACAGGGTACAGATACGCAGTATTTT
.	TRBV6-4	TRBD1	TRBJ1-1	CASSIDRGTEAFF	TGTGCCAGCAGTATTGACAGGGGCACTGAAGCTTTCTTT
.	TRBV27	.	TRBJ1-1	CATKGRARFLGSEAFF	TGTGCCACCAAGGGGAGGGCCCGCTTTTTAGGGTCTGAAGCTTTCTTT
few	TRBV7-9	TRBD1	TRBJ2-7	CASSSTGSSYEQYF	TGTGCCAGCAGCTCGACAGGGAGCTCCTACGAGCAGTACTTC
.	TRBV7-8	.	TRBJ1-1	CASSLASGEAFF	TGTGCCAGCAGCTTAGCATCGGGTGAAGCTTTCTTT
.	TRBV19	TRBD1	TRBJ1-1	CASSRPGQIMNTEAFF	TGTGCCAGTAGCCGGCCGGGACAGATCATGAACACTGAAGCTTTCTTT
.	TRBV9	.	TRBJ2-2	CASSVATGPNTGELFF	TGTGCCAGCAGCGTAGCAACAGGGCCGAACACCGGGGAGCTGTTTTTT
.	TRBV27	TRBD1	TRBJ2-1	CASSSNPQGVPFF	TGTGCCAGCAGTTCGAATCCCCAGGGGGTACCGTTCTTC
many	TRBV21-1	.	TRBJ2-1	CASSKGRGNEQFF	TGTGCCAGCAGCAAAGGTCGGGGCAATGAGCAGTTCTTC
.	TRBV5-1	.	TRBJ1-4	CASRTPRRATNEKLFF	TGCGCCAGCCGTACTCCTCGTCGTGCAACTAATGAAAAACTGTTTTTT
.	TRBV19	.	TRBJ1-2	CASRRTQTAYGYTF	TGTGCCAGTAGAAGGACCCAGACAGCCTATGGCTACACCTTC
.	TRBV27	TRBD2	TRBJ2-2	CASSFWLAGVSGELFF	TGTGCCAGCAGTTTCTGGCTAGCGGGAGTCTCCGGGGAGCTGTTTTTT
.	TRBV10-1	.	TRBJ2-2	CASSGRPPASGELFF	TGCGCCAGCAGTGGGAGGCCTCCAGCATCCGGGGAGCTGTTTTTT
.	TRBV14	TRBD1	TRBJ2-7	CASSQVGSWDRSAYEQYF	TGTGCCAGCAGCCAAGTCGGATCGTGGGACAGGTCCGCCTACGAGCAGTACTTC
.	TRBV5-4	TRBD2	TRBJ2-7	CASRSGTSGVAGEQYF	TGTGCCAGCAGGAGTGGGACTAGCGGAGTTGCGGGCGAGCAGTACTTC
.	TRBV5-1	TRBD1	TRBJ2-7	CASSLGGAEAEQYF	TGCGCCAGCAGCTTAGGGGGCGCAGAGGCCGAGCAGTACTTC
.	TRBV27	TRBD1	TRBJ2-6	CASSLSSLGWTGGSGANVLTF	TGTGCCAGCAGTTTATCGAGCTTAGGTTGGACAGGGGGCTCTGGGGCCAACGTCCTGACTTTC
.	TRBV7-3	.	TRBJ2-5	CASSLLNQETQYF	TGTGCCAGCAGCTTATTAAACCAAGAGACCCAGTACTTC
.	TRBV2	.	TRBJ1-2	CASSGHLGQGMRNYGYTF	TGTGCCAGCAGTGGACACCTAGGCCAGGGGATGAGAAACTATGGCTACACCTTC
.	TRBV5-1	.	TRBJ1-2	CASSLPGDGYTF	TGCGCCAGCAGCTTGCCGGGGGATGGCTACACCTTC
.	TRBV4-1	.	TRBJ1-1	CASSQAQVNTEAFF	TGCGCCAGCAGCCAAGCCCAGGTGAACACTGAAGCTTTCTTT
.	TRBV4-2	.	TRBJ2-5	CASSQDKETQYF	TGTGCCAGCAGCCAAGATAAAGAGACCCAGTACTTC
once	TRBV7-6	TRBD1	TRBJ2-1	CASSPRTGASYNEQFF	TGTGCCAGCAGCCCTCGGACAGGGGCATCCTACAATGAGCAGTTCTTC
once	TRBV5-6	TRBD2	TRBJ2-7	CASRLAGGPLYEQYF	TGTGCCAGCAGACTAGCGGGAGGTCCCCTCTACGAGCAGTACTTC
.	TRBV9	.	TRBJ1-1	CASSAADRIGTEAFF	TGTGCCAGCAGCGCCGCCGACAGGATTGGCACTGAAGCTTTCTTT
.	TRBV4-3	.	TRBJ2-7	CASSQSLGVYEQYF	TGCGCCAGCAGCCAATCTCTCGGGGTCTACGAGCAGTACTTC
.	TRBV5-1	TRBD2	TRBJ2-1	CASSSGLAVYNEQFF	TGCGCCAGCAGCTCGGGACTAGCGGTATACAATGAGCAGTTCTTC